This T cell receptor (beta chain) was recorded in a study of T cells in Graves' hyperthyroidism and ophthalmopathy. Study outcomes and limitations: Before onset, by a median of about seven months, the model predicted ophthalmopathy. Most thyroid clonotypes expanded above 0.001 were also detected in blood.

From RNA transcripts, TCR beta CDR3 regions were amplified. When the TCR CDR3 underwent first-round RT-PCR, the HTBI primer set was used. One entry per CDR3 protein, called by TCRdb with MiXCR from the multiplex PCR reads. The table lists some 600,000 distinct CDR3 sequences, about half of them singletons. V was trimmed by 0 bases and J by 2 bases, leaving 10 bases between them. The CDR3 extends over 14 amino acids. Germline CDR1 reads SQVTM; CDR2 reads ANQGSEA. Stable Graves' hyperthyroidism meant no ophthalmopathy progression within 18 months. Remarks on this clonotype: Its antigen is currently unknown.

The specimen sequenced was peripheral blood or thyroid tissue (not recorded which). The genes are TRBV29-1 and TRBJ2-5, with D possibly matching TRBD1 (5 bases). This TCR derives from a woman aged 18-30 years with Graves' hyperthyroidism. The CDR3 DNA reads as TGCAGCGTTGAAGATCTGGCAGGGCAAGAGACCCAGTACTTC. It specifies CSVEDLAGQETQYF.